The 15 T cell receptor beta chains below come from one sample, sequenced in a study of T cell responses to AZD1222 COVID-19 vaccine. Some clones are missing from TCRdb's copy, which holds only in-frame ones; the method was immunoSEQ multiplex PCR. The profile covers roughly 130,000 clones, with roughly 91% appearing a single time and around 2.8% taken by the ten largest. The sequencing here drew on peripheral blood, taken on day 0 of AZD1222 vaccination. These receptors were obtained from an adult in good health.

The chain carries TRBV5-1 and TRBJ1-2, with 8 bases matching TRBD1. The CDR3 contains 14 residues. The germline CDR1 and CDR2 sequences are SGHRS and YFSETQ. V trimming: 5 bases; J trimming: 0 bases; junction bases outside the gene matches: 3. CDR3 sequence reads: CASSGQGPNYGYTF. CDR3 nucleotide sequence: TGCGCCAGCAGTGGACAGGGACCTAACTATGGCTACACCTTC. Using reference TRBV5-1 and TRBJ1-2 for the parts outside the CDR3, the full variable domain is KAGVTQTPRYLIKTRGQQVTLSCSPISGHRSVSWYQQTPGQGLQFLFEYFSETQRNKGNFPGRFSGRQFSNSRSEMNVSTLELGDSALYLCASSGQGPNYGYTFGSGTRLTVV.

The chain couples TRBV7-6 to TRBJ1-2; the D is unclear. The CDR3 contains 14 residues. Between the trimmed V and J ends, which lost 0 bases and 10 bases, there was a span of 15 bases. The germline V gene encodes CDR1 SGHVS and CDR2 FNYEAQ. In nucleotides, the CDR3 is TGTGCCAGCAGCTTAGCCCCTCCTGGCAGTTCCTACACCTTC. Protein: CASSLAPPGSSYTF. The complete variable domain, with remaining parts taken from reference TRBV7-6 and TRBJ1-2, reads GAGVSQSPRYKVTKRGQDVALRCDPISGHVSLYWYRQALGQGPEFLTYFNYEAQQDKSGLPNDRFSAERPEGSISTLTIQRTEQRDSAMYRCASSLAPPGSSYTFGSGTRLTVV.

The chain employs TRBV7-2 and TRBJ2-7, with 8 bases fitting TRBD2. Trimming took 5 bases from V and 4 from J; bases not matched to a gene: 10. Germline CDR1 and CDR2: SGHTA and FQGNSA. The CDR3 consists of 15 residues. CDR3 in DNA: TGTGCCAGCAGCCCCCAGCCGGGAGGGTTATACGAGCAGTACTTC. Translating gives CASSPQPGGLYEQYF.

The gene calls are TRBV6-2 or TRBV6-3 and TRBJ2-5; 8 bases agree with TRBD2. CDR1 MNHEY and CDR2 SVGEGT come from the germline V gene. The CDR3 covers 13 residues. J gave up 5 bases and V 5 bases, and 4 bases lay outside the gene matches. The CDR3 nucleotides read TGTGCCAGCAGTAGCGGGAGCCGTGAGACCCAGTACTTC. As protein: CASSSGSRETQYF.

This sequence joins TRBV19 and TRBJ1-5; 8 bases align to TRBD1. CDR1 is LNHDA, CDR2 SQIVND, per germline (reference sequence). The J segment lost 7 bases and the V segment lost 1 base, leaving 6 bases of the junction unmatched. The CDR3 consists of 15 residues. This CDR3 reads CASSIGAGGVQPQHF. The CDR3 DNA follows: TGTGCCAGTAGTATAGGGGCAGGGGGCGTGCAGCCCCAGCATTTT.

This chain joins TRBV18 and TRBJ1-2, with D perhaps matching TRBD1 (5 bases). The length of the CDR3 is 18 residues. Trimming took 1 base from V and 4 from J, leaving 22 bases between them. The germline CDR1 and CDR2 sequences are KGHSH and LQKENI. The DNA for the CDR3 is TGTGCCAGCTCACCACAAGATCCGTCATGGGGGTCAGCCTATGGCTACACCTTC. Translation: CASSPQDPSWGSAYGYTF. The entire variable domain, with the rest obtained from reference TRBV18 and TRBJ1-2, is as follows: NAGVMQNPRHLVRRRGQEARLRCSPMKGHSHVYWYRQLPEEGLKFMVYLQKENIIDESGMPKERFSAEFPKEGPSILRIQQVVRGDSAAYFCASSPQDPSWGSAYGYTFGSGTRLTVV.

The rearrangement links TRBV4-2 to TRBJ2-3, with 12 bases identical to TRBD2. V trimming: 1 base; J trimming: 2 bases; junction bases outside the gene matches: 1. The CDR3 has 16 residues. Germline CDR1 is LGHNA and CDR2 is YNFKEQ. DNA for the CDR3: TGTGCCAGCAGCCAAGGGACTAGCGGGGCCACAGATACGCAGTATTTT. Protein sequence: CASSQGTSGATDTQYF.

This chain joins TRBV7-3 and TRBJ2-2; perhaps TRBD2 as D (6 bases). V was clipped by 5 bases and J by 7 bases, with 8 bases between them. CDR3 size: 12 residues. The germline V gene has CDR1 SGHTA and CDR2 FQGTGA. The CDR3 spells CASSQGLGELFF. CDR3 in DNA: TGTGCCAGCAGCCAGGGACTCGGGGAGCTGTTTTTT.

This chain uses TRBV10-2 with TRBJ2-2; D unresolved. CDR1 and CDR2 from the germline V gene are WSHSY and SAAADI. The CDR3 spans 14 residues. Trimming left V 10 bases short and J 2 bases short, with 14 bases between. As DNA, the CDR3 is TGCGCCACCAACCCTGGCGATAACACCGGGGAGCTGTTTTTT. Protein product: CATNPGDNTGELFF.

V usage is TRBV21-1 and J usage is TRBJ1-1; the D call TRBD1 from the table was never checked on the DNA. TRBV21-1 is reported as a pseudogene. CDR3 length: 15 residues. CDR3 protein: CASSNGTAENTEAFF. The CDR3 DNA reads TGTGCCAGCAGCAACGGGACAGCTGAGAACACTGAAGCTTTCTTT.

The J gene is TRBJ1-1, the V gene TRBV19; tentatively, D is TRBD1 (5 bases). Germline-derived CDR1 and CDR2 are LNHDA and SQIVND (reference sequence). V was clipped by 6 bases and J by 5 bases, with 10 bases between them. This CDR3 comprises 12 residues. This chain's CDR3 is CASRSGGTEAFF. CDR3 DNA: TGTGCCAGTAGAAGTGGGGGAACTGAAGCTTTCTTT.

The rearrangement uses TRBV6-5 and TRBJ2-7, with TRBD2 matching 7 bases. The CDR3 spans 15 residues. The V gene's germline CDR1 is MNHEY and CDR2 SVGAGI. The V gene end was trimmed by 2 bases and the J gene end by 6 bases; junction bases not matched to a gene: 10. DNA of the CDR3: TGTGCCAGCAGTTACGCCGGGGGGAAAGGTGGCGAGCAGTACTTC. Translation: CASSYAGGKGGEQYF.

This clone was detected a few times. J is TRBJ1-4 and V is TRBV19, with 7 bases aligning to TRBD1. Germline lookup yields CDR1 LNHDA and CDR2 SQIVND (reference sequence). This CDR3 has 16 amino acids. V lost 5 bases, J lost 8 bases, and 14 bases stayed unmatched. The CDR3 is CASSLSGQPAVEKLFF. In DNA, the CDR3 is TGTGCCAGTAGTCTCTCGGGACAGCCGGCCGTGGAAAAACTGTTTTTT.

V usage is TRBV4-1 and J usage is TRBJ1-2; tentative D call: TRBD1 (5 bases). Trimming took off 1 base at V and 7 bases at J, with 16 bases between the two ends. This CDR3 has 15 residues. The V gene's germline CDR1 is MGHRA and CDR2 YSYEKL. The CDR3 sequence is CASSQALRGEGGYTF. Written as DNA, the CDR3 is TGCGCCAGCAGCCAAGCATTACGGGGGGAGGGTGGCTACACCTTC.

This chain connects TRBV5-8 to TRBJ2-7; 7 bases map to TRBD1. Germline V gene lookup returns CDR1 SGHTS and CDR2 YDEGEE. The J segment lost 6 bases and the V segment lost 4 bases, leaving 10 bases of the junction unmatched. The CDR3 sequence is 14 residues long. The CDR3 DNA follows: TGTGCCAGCAGCCCGGTAGACAGGGCCGGCGAGCAGTACTTC. The encoded protein is CASSPVDRAGEQYF.